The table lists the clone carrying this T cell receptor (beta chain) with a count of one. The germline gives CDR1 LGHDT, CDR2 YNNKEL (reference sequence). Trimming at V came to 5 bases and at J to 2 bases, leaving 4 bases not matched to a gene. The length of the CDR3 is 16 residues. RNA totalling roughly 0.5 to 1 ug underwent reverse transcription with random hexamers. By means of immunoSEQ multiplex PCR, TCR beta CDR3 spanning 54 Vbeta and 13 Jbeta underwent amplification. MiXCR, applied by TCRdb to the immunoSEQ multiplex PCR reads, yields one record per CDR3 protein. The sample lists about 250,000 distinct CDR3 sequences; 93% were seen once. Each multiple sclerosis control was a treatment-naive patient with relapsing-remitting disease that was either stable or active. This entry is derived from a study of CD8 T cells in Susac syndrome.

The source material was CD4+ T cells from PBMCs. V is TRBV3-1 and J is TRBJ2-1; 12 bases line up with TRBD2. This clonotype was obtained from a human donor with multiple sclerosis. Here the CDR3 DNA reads TGTGCCAGCAGCACCCGACTAGCGGGGGCCTACAATGAGCAGTTCTTC. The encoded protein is CASSTRLAGAYNEQFF.